These 20 T cell receptor beta chains were all obtained from the same sample, sequenced in a study of blood T cell repertoires in COVID-19. Only in-frame clones appear in the TCRdb table, and some are missing; sequencing was by immunoSEQ multiplex PCR. Of approximately 30,000 clones in the sample, approximately 89% were seen once. Sequences were obtained from peripheral blood. All receptors come from a human donor in a cohort sampled during active COVID-19.

This chain links TRBV5-4 with TRBJ2-5; 8 nucleotides agree with TRBD2. This CDR3 is built from 16 residues. The trim removed 0 bases at V and 5 bases at J, leaving 9 bases unmatched. From germline, CDR1 is SGHNT and CDR2 YYREEE (reference sequence). The CDR3 here is CASSLGGSGVTETQYF. DNA of the CDR3: TGTGCCAGCAGCTTGGGCGGTAGCGGGGTGACGGAGACCCAGTACTTC. Variable domain in full (rest from reference TRBV5-4 and TRBJ2-5): ETGVTQSPTHLIKTRGQQVTLRCSSQSGHNTVSWYQQALGQGPQFIFQYYREEENGRGNFPPRFSGLQFPNYSSELNVNALELDDSALYLCASSLGGSGVTETQYFGPGTRLLVL.

V usage is TRBV7-9 and J usage is TRBJ2-1; D may be TRBD1 (5 bases). Per germline, CDR1 SEHNR and CDR2 FQNEAQ (reference sequence). The CDR3 loop spans 16 amino acids. The V end was cut by 1 base, the J end by 2 bases, with 12 bases between. This CDR3 reads CASSLVLRVTYNEQFF. Written as DNA, the CDR3 is TGTGCCAGCAGCTTAGTTCTCAGGGTGACCTACAATGAGCAGTTCTTC.

The chain links TRBV10-3 to TRBJ2-1, with a tentative D call TRBD2 (6 bases). Germline V CDR1 and CDR2: ENHRY, SYGVKD. The CDR3 runs to 15 residues. Trimming removed 3 bases at V and 6 bases at J, with 15 bases between. The DNA of the CDR3 is TGTGCCATCAGTGAAGGGCAGGGAGGAGGCAATGAGCAGTTCTTC. Protein sequence: CAISEGQGGGNEQFF.

V and J are TRBV10-3 and TRBJ2-7, with TRBD1 as a possible D gene (5 bases). This CDR3 is 16 amino acids long. Germline CDR1 reads ENHRY; CDR2 reads SYGVKD. Trimming cost V 0 bases and J 3 bases, with 15 bases left between them. CDR3 sequence reads: CAISESSRGIIYEQYF. The CDR3, as DNA: TGTGCCATCAGTGAGTCGAGTAGGGGAATTATCTACGAGCAGTACTTC.

The chain carries TRBV6-5 and TRBJ2-3; D is possibly TRBD1 (5 bases). V was cut by 4 bases and J by 2 bases, with 10 bases left in between. The CDR3 is 14 residues long. Per germline, CDR1 MNHEY and CDR2 SVGAGI. CDR3 sequence reads: CASSLRQPTDTQYF. Here the CDR3 DNA reads TGTGCCAGCAGTTTACGACAGCCCACAGATACGCAGTATTTT.

V usage is TRBV23-1 and J usage is TRBJ1-6, with D tentatively TRBD1 (6 bases). TRBV23-1 is an open reading frame, and its role is uncertain. V lost 3 bases and J lost 10, with 22 bases in between. This CDR3 spans 17 amino acids. Here the CDR3 reads CASSHPRTELNGSPLHF. CDR3 bases: TGCGCCAGCAGTCACCCAAGGACAGAACTCAACGGGTCACCCCTCCACTTT.

This clone was recorded once. The V gene is TRBV28, the J gene TRBJ1-5; TRBD1 might be the D (6 bases). The CDR3 is 15 residues long. Germline CDR1 MDHEN, CDR2 SYDVKM. Trimming took 6 bases from V and 0 from J, leaving 12 bases between them. The CDR3 protein is CASRRGGHSNQPQHF. CDR3 bases: TGTGCCAGCAGGAGGGGGGGCCATAGCAATCAGCCCCAGCATTTT. Together with reference TRBV28 and TRBJ1-5, the CDR3 gives the full variable domain: DVKVTQSSRYLVKRTGEKVFLECVQDMDHENMFWYRQDPGLGLRLIYFSYDVKMKEKGDIPEGYSVSREKKERFSLILESASTNQTSMYLCASRRGGHSNQPQHFGDGTRLSIL.

V usage is TRBV6-6 and J usage is TRBJ2-5, with a possible D match to TRBD1 (6 bases). The V end was cut by 7 bases, the J end by 1 base, with 7 bases between. Germline V CDR1 and CDR2: MNHNY, SVGAGI (reference sequence). The CDR3 loop spans 12 amino acids. CDR3 loop: CASKQGQETQYF. The CDR3 DNA sequence: TGTGCCAGCAAACAGGGCCAAGAGACCCAGTACTTC.

V is TRBV27 and J is TRBJ1-2; D is ambiguous. Trimming removed 3 bases at V and 3 bases at J, with 11 bases between. The CDR3 sequence is 14 residues long. Germline assignment: CDR1 MNHEY and CDR2 SMNVEV (reference sequence). CDR3 protein: CASSLAVRYYGYTF. In DNA, the CDR3 is TGTGCCAGCAGTTTGGCGGTGCGCTACTATGGCTACACCTTC.

The chain has TRBV4-2 and TRBJ1-2; unclear D gene. The CDR3 runs to 13 residues. Germline loops: CDR1 LGHNA, CDR2 YNFKEQ. Trimming cost V 0 bases and J 8 bases, with 10 bases left between them. The CDR3 region has the DNA TGTGCCAGCAGCCAAGATCGACGGGGAGGCTACACCTTC. Encoded protein: CASSQDRRGGYTF.

The chain carries TRBV4-3 and TRBJ1-3; D call uncertain. This CDR3 contains 16 residues. Germline V gene data show CDR1 as LGHNA and CDR2 as YSLEER. Trimming shortened V by 1 base and J by 0 bases, and 10 bases separated the two germline ends. The CDR3 region is CASSQGRSASGNTIYF. CDR3 in DNA: TGCGCCAGCAGCCAAGGCAGAAGTGCCTCTGGAAACACCATATATTTT.

This chain uses TRBV5-1 with TRBJ1-1, with D maybe TRBD1 (6 bases). The CDR3 has 14 residues. CDR1 is SGHRS and CDR2 is YFSETQ in the germline V gene. Trimming pared 4 bases from V and 1 base from J, leaving 11 bases between. As DNA, the CDR3 is TGCGCCAGCAGCACCGGACAGTGGAACACTGAAGCTTTCTTT. Translation: CASSTGQWNTEAFF. The full variable domain, with the rest looked up from reference TRBV5-1 and TRBJ1-1, is KAGVTQTPRYLIKTRGQQVTLSCSPISGHRSVSWYQQTPGQGLQFLFEYFSETQRNKGNFPGRFSGRQFSNSRSEMNVSTLELGDSALYLCASSTGQWNTEAFFGQGTRLTVV.

The chain joins TRBV19 to TRBJ2-5; 12 bases are shared with TRBD1. Germline CDR1 and CDR2: LNHDA and SQIVND (reference sequence). V trimming: 3 bases; J trimming: 5 bases; junction bases outside the gene matches: 4. This CDR3 contains 15 residues. CDR3 DNA: TGTGCCAGTAGTATCCAGGGGACAGGGGGCGAGACCCAGTACTTC. Translated: CASSIQGTGGETQYF.

This chain joins TRBV7-8 and TRBJ1-2; D might be TRBD1 (6 bases). This CDR3 is built from 15 residues. The V end lost 5 bases, the J end lost 0 bases, and 13 bases lay between the germline ends. Per germline, CDR1 SGHVS and CDR2 FQNEAQ. In nucleotides, the CDR3 is TGTGCCAGCAGCATCACCGGGACACCTAACTATGGCTACACCTTC. It specifies CASSITGTPNYGYTF.

The rearrangement links TRBV7-9 to TRBJ1-2; the D gene is possibly TRBD1 (6 bases). The CDR3 has 14 amino acids. V was shortened by 5 bases and J by 7 bases, with 17 bases between the two germline ends. Germline V gene data show CDR1 as SEHNR and CDR2 as FQNEAQ (reference sequence). CDR3 DNA: TGTGCCAGCAGCAACGGTCCAGGGGCTACTGGCTACACCTTC. Its translation is CASSNGPGATGYTF.

The chain employs TRBV11-2 and TRBJ2-3; tentative D call: TRBD2 (6 bases). V lost 0 bases to trimming and J lost 11 bases, with 18 bases between them. Germline-derived CDR1 and CDR2 are SGHAT and FQNNGV. The CDR3 covers 15 residues. CDR3 in amino acids: CASSLDWGVGTEQYF. CDR3 sequence (DNA): TGTGCCAGCAGCTTAGATTGGGGGGTCGGGACTGAGCAGTATTTT.

The chain has TRBV6-2 or TRBV6-3 and TRBJ2-3; maybe TRBD2 (7 bases). Germline V gene sequence: CDR1 MNHEY, CDR2 SVGEGT. Deletions cut 2 bases from V and 7 bases from J, with 16 bases between. There are 15 residues in the CDR3. CDR3 bases: TGTGCCAGCAGTTACGTCGGTCGGGGGGCCAATACGCAGTATTTT. This codes for CASSYVGRGANTQYF.

V and J are TRBV12-5 and TRBJ2-7; maybe TRBD2 (5 bases). Germline-derived CDR1 and CDR2 are LGHNT and FRNRAP. V lost 4 bases to trimming and J lost 1 base, with 23 bases between them. The CDR3 runs 18 residues. The CDR3 region is CASGSLSGERGLSYEQYF. CDR3 nucleotides: TGTGCTAGTGGTTCATTAAGTGGGGAACGGGGTCTATCCTACGAGCAGTACTTC.

This sequence joins TRBV5-1 and TRBJ1-1; 10 bases agree with TRBD1. CDR1 is SGHRS and CDR2 is YFSETQ in the germline V gene. J lost 6 bases, V lost 4 bases, and 12 bases had no gene match. CDR3 length: 16 amino acids. The CDR3 loop is CASSRIGQGGGPEAFF. In DNA, the CDR3 is TGCGCCAGCAGCCGGATAGGACAGGGGGGCGGACCTGAAGCTTTCTTT.

The chain combines TRBV9 with TRBJ2-7, with TRBD2 matching over 8 bases. The CDR3 is 16 amino acids. With 0 bases clipped from V and 0 bases from J, the junction kept 5 bases outside the gene matches. CDR1 and CDR2 from the germline V gene are SGDLS and YYNGEE. The CDR3 DNA sequence: TGTGCCAGCAGCGTAGCAGGTAGCGGGGTCTCCTACGAGCAGTACTTC. Translated: CASSVAGSGVSYEQYF.